This TCR beta chain was observed in a study of persistence of HIV-infected CD4 T cells. Across the study: Donors were ART-treated; their CMV- and Gag-responding CD4+ T cells were isolated.

Cells were stimulated with CMV-infected fibroblast lysates at about 10 ug/mL. CD40L-negative CD69-negative CD45RO-high memory CD4+ T cells were sorted as populations depleted of antigen-responding cells. PBMCs were depleted of CD8+ T cells before stimulation. A roughly 20-hour stimulation of CD8-depleted PBMCs used anti-CD28/CD49d costimulation, CD40-blocking antibody and enfuvirtide. Study results and limitations: TCRbeta richness was lower in CMV- and Gag-responding cells than in anti-CD3/anti-CD28-responding cells.

The germline V gene has CDR1 WNHNN and CDR2 SYGVQD (reference sequence). The CDR3 runs 13 residues. Trimming shortened V by 4 bases and J by 3 bases, and 9 bases separated the two germline ends. In regard to this clone: Antigen unknown.

The immunoSEQ assay was version 4, run in survey mode. This table comes from immunoSEQ multiplex PCR, and its TCRdb copy is limited to in-frame clones, with some not included. This sample has fewer than 40,000 clones, with roughly 82% found just once. This chain joins TRBV10-1 and TRBJ1-2; a possible D gene is TRBD1 (6 bases). The receptor was isolated from an adult woman with HIV who was CMV-seropositive. Sample: CD4+ T cells sorted from PBMCs after roughly 18-hour stimulation, taken from a patient who received antiretroviral therapy. CDR3 in amino acids: CASSGRGDYGYTF. The CDR3 coding sequence is TGCGCCAGCAGTGGCAGGGGTGACTATGGCTACACCTTC.